The 5 T cell receptor beta chains presented below share a single source sample, sequenced in a study of OX40 agonist ivuxolimab in advanced cancers. Repertoires were generated with immunoSEQ multiplex PCR, while TCRdb's copy carries only in-frame clones and drops some. The sample has around 46,000 clones; 80% to 90% are singletons. This specimen was CD4+ or CD8+ T cells sorted from blood, taken in a trial of the OX40 agonist ivuxolimab. All receptors derive from an adult with an advanced solid tumor such as melanoma, head and neck, liver or kidney cancer.

The V call is TRBV19, the J call TRBJ2-7, with D possibly TRBD1 on 6 matching bases. Trimming left V 4 bases short and J 3 bases short, with 16 bases between. Germline loops: CDR1 LNHDA, CDR2 SQIVND (reference sequence). The CDR3 is 15 amino acids. DNA of the CDR3: TGTGCCAGTAGTACTACAGGGTCGACGGTCTACGAGCAGTACTTC. Protein product: CASSTTGSTVYEQYF.

The rearrangement uses TRBV29-1 and TRBJ1-1; D might be TRBD1 (6 bases). V was trimmed by 3 bases and J by 5 bases, leaving 19 bases between them. The germline V gene has CDR1 SQVTM and CDR2 ANQGSEA. This CDR3 spans 15 amino acids. The CDR3 loop is CSVEGGAPKSTEAFF. As DNA, the CDR3 is TGCAGCGTTGAGGGGGGGGCCCCCAAGAGTACTGAAGCTTTCTTT.

The CDR3 DNA is TGTGCCAGCAGCGTGGGACTTACCTACGAGCAGTACTTC. Its protein is CASSVGLTYEQYF. The chain is built from TRBV9 and TRBJ2-7; D is perhaps TRBD2 (6 bases). CDR3 size: 13 residues. V lost 2 bases and J lost 2, with 8 bases in between. Germline V gene sequence: CDR1 SGDLS, CDR2 YYNGEE.

The genes are TRBV27 and TRBJ2-3; TRBD1 matches 10 bases. Germline V gives CDR1 MNHEY, CDR2 SMNVEV (reference sequence). J was trimmed by 5 bases and V by 5 bases; bases with no gene match: 10. This CDR3 is built from 16 residues. The CDR3 is CASSTRQGATLDTQYF. Here the CDR3 DNA reads TGTGCCAGCAGTACCCGACAGGGGGCGACCCTAGATACGCAGTATTTT.

This clone was picked up a small number of times. The CDR3 bases are TGTGCCAGCAGCCAGCCCGGGACGGATAATCAGCCCCAGCATTTT. Translation: CASSQPGTDNQPQHF. V and J are TRBV16 and TRBJ1-5, with D possibly TRBD1 on 5 matching bases. V was clipped by 3 bases and J by 4 bases, with 13 bases between them. This CDR3 contains 15 residues. Germline values: CDR1 KGHSY, CDR2 FQNENV. The whole variable domain, filled in from reference TRBV16 and TRBJ1-5, reads GEEVAQTPKHLVRGEGQKAKLYCAPIKGHSYVFWYQQVLKNEFKFLISFQNENVFDETGMPKERFSAKCLPNSPCSLEIQATKLEDSAVYFCASSQPGTDNQPQHFGDGTRLSIL.